This is a list of T cell receptor beta chains from one sample in a study of blood T cells in healthy people across ages. TCRdb fed the 5' RACE reads into MiXCR, producing one record per CDR3 protein. The data contain hundreds of thousands of distinct CDR3 sequences, around 25% of them singletons. These data also formed part of another study, on T cells of mothers and their children.

The sequencing sample was made of blood. The receptors were gathered from a boy aged 5-17 years in good health. CDR3s include the opening cysteine and the closing phenylalanine or tryptophan. Each record gives: clone size, V gene, D gene, J gene, CDR3 protein, CDR3 DNA. A D gene is named only where the DNA matches it firmly. Not every row has a clone size; where given, it reads once, few, many or a size class.

>few|TRBV28|TRBD1|TRBJ2-7
CASRPTGAPYEQYF
TGTGCCAGCAGACCGACAGGGGCGCCCTACGAGCAGTACTTC
>NA|TRBV20-1|NA|TRBJ2-7
CSARSQTGGHYEQYF
TGCAGTGCTAGAAGTCAGACGGGGGGACACTACGAGCAGTACTTC
>NA|TRBV29-1|TRBD1|TRBJ2-3
CSVVPPTGTDTQYF
TGCAGCGTTGTCCCCCCGACAGGGACAGATACGCAGTATTTT
>few|TRBV20-1|TRBD1|TRBJ2-5
CSARNPGGMETQYF
TGCAGTGCTAGGAATCCAGGGGGCATGGAGACCCAGTACTTC
>NA|TRBV14|NA|TRBJ1-1
CASSQDWGRGTEAFF
TGTGCCAGCAGCCAAGATTGGGGCAGGGGCACTGAAGCTTTCTTT
>NA|TRBV10-3|TRBD1|TRBJ2-5
CAISRDRGQETQYF
TGTGCCATCAGCCGCGACAGGGGCCAAGAGACCCAGTACTTC
>NA|TRBV29-1|NA|TRBJ2-3
CSVEGPAGVDTQYF
TGCAGCGTTGAAGGTCCGGCAGGGGTGGATACGCAGTATTTT
>NA|TRBV12-3/TRBV12-4|TRBD2|TRBJ2-2
CASKLLAGGTGELFF
TGTGCCAGCAAATTACTAGCGGGAGGAACCGGGGAGCTGTTTTTT
>few|TRBV29-1|NA|TRBJ1-1
CSVVRGGNTEAFF
TGCAGCGTTGTCAGGGGCGGAAACACTGAAGCTTTCTTT
>NA|TRBV7-7|TRBD2|TRBJ2-3
CASSPYGRGNTQYF
TGTGCTAGCAGCCCATACGGGCGGGGGAATACGCAGTATTTT
>NA|TRBV5-6|NA|TRBJ2-7
CASSPTGTMYEQYF
TGTGCCAGCAGCCCAACCGGGACCATGTACGAGCAGTACTTC
>few|TRBV28|NA|TRBJ1-2
CASSFPARQLNYGYTF
TGTGCCAGCAGTTTCCCCGCCCGGCAGCTTAACTATGGCTACACCTTC
>NA|TRBV11-2|NA|TRBJ1-4
CASSQAEWRGILYEKLFF
TGTGCCAGCAGCCAGGCCGAGTGGAGAGGGATCTTGTACGAAAAACTGTTTTTT
>few|TRBV5-1|TRBD1|TRBJ2-7
CASSLGQGAAYEQYF
TGCGCCAGCAGCTTGGGACAGGGAGCAGCCTACGAGCAGTACTTC
>NA|TRBV20-1|TRBD1|TRBJ2-7
CSARTGTGVYEQYF
TGCAGTGCTAGAACCGGGACAGGGGTCTACGAGCAGTACTTC
>few|TRBV20-1|NA|TRBJ2-4
CSAPEGQARNF
TGCAGTGCCCCAGAGGGGCAGGCTAGGAACTTC
>NA|TRBV19|TRBD2|TRBJ2-1
CASRKTSGANSYNEQFF
TGTGCCAGTAGGAAGACTAGCGGTGCTAACTCCTACAATGAGCAGTTCTTC
>few|TRBV20-1|NA|TRBJ1-2
CSAREWTPDTLYTF
TGCAGTGCTAGAGAATGGACCCCCGACACCCTCTACACCTTC
>few|TRBV6-5|TRBD2|TRBJ2-7
CASSFDGTSGSREQYF
TGTGCCAGCAGTTTCGACGGGACTAGCGGGAGTCGCGAGCAGTACTTC
>few|TRBV6-2/TRBV6-3|NA|TRBJ2-7
CASSRDGSRRYEQYF
TGTGCCAGCAGTCGTGATGGGTCCCGGCGCTACGAGCAGTACTTC
>NA|TRBV10-3|NA|TRBJ2-2
CAIRGTGSTGELFF
TGTGCCATCAGGGGCACCGGGAGCACCGGGGAGCTGTTTTTT
>NA|TRBV5-6|TRBD2|TRBJ2-1
CASSLGAGVTKDEQFF
TGTGCCAGCAGCTTGGGCGCGGGAGTTACGAAGGATGAGCAGTTCTTC
>NA|TRBV12-3/TRBV12-4|NA|TRBJ1-4
CASNLGGGFDEKLFF
TGTGCCAGCAACCTGGGCGGGGGATTTGATGAAAAACTGTTTTTT
>NA|TRBV13|NA|TRBJ2-7
CASSLAGRAPEQYF
TGTGCCAGCAGCTTAGCGGGCAGGGCCCCCGAGCAGTACTTC
>few|TRBV24-1|NA|TRBJ2-4
CATSELVQGKNIQYF
TGTGCCACCAGTGAGTTGGTCCAGGGAAAAAACATTCAGTACTTC
>few|TRBV20-1|TRBD2|TRBJ2-7
CSAKSGTSGRFYEQYF
TGCAGTGCTAAGTCTGGGACTAGCGGCCGATTCTACGAGCAGTACTTC
>NA|TRBV4-1|NA|TRBJ2-1
CASSQAWGRVSDYNEQFF
TGCGCCAGCAGCCAAGCATGGGGTAGGGTTTCCGACTACAATGAGCAGTTCTTC
>NA|TRBV29-1|TRBD1|TRBJ1-1
CSAEGQEIEAFF
TGCAGCGCCGAGGGACAGGAGATTGAAGCTTTCTTT